This entry is about one TCR beta chain. Method: immunoSEQ multiplex PCR; TCRdb's copy keeps in-frame clones and lacks some. Among hundreds of thousands of clones listed, approximately 86% were seen once. These data come from a study of blood T cell repertoires in COVID-19. Study context: T cells, B-cell-depleted T cells, or PBMCs supplied cDNA or gDNA.

The sample was peripheral blood. The clonotype originates from a woman aged 25 to 39 with COVID-19, enrolled during active disease.

DNA of the CDR3: TGCGCCTTCAGGGAGGGGATTAACACCGGGGAGCTGTTTTTT. It encodes CAFREGINTGELFF. The chain is built from TRBV5-1 and TRBJ2-2, with 7 bases lining up with TRBD2. CDR1 is SGHRS, CDR2 YFSETQ, per germline. The V and J ends lost 10 bases and 2 bases, in that order; junction bases with no gene match: 8. The CDR3 sequence is 14 residues long.